A single sample is the source of the 8 T cell receptor beta chains below, sequenced in a study of CD8 T cells in Susac syndrome. RNA totalling about 0.5 to 1 ug underwent reverse transcription with random hexamers. Each CDR3 protein is one row after TCRdb ran MiXCR on the immunoSEQ multiplex PCR reads. The table records about 150,000 distinct CDR3 sequences, nearly 97% of them present only once. Sequencing was carried out using CD8+ T cells from PBMCs. These receptors were collected from a human donor with multiple sclerosis.

A single count supports this clonotype. The chain has TRBV7-2 and TRBJ2-1; 8 bases match TRBD2. The CDR3 consists of 18 residues. Trimming cost V 1 base and J 3 bases; bases outside gene matches: 11. Germline CDR1 reads SGHTA; CDR2 reads FQGNSA. CDR3 sequence (DNA): TGTGCCAGCAGCTTAGGACTCGGTGTGCGGGGGGTCTACAATGAGCAGTTCTTC. Amino acid sequence: CASSLGLGVRGVYNEQFF.

The rearrangement uses TRBV15 and TRBJ1-1; D remains ambiguous. Germline values: CDR1 LNHNV, CDR2 YYDKDF (reference sequence). V lost 0 bases to trimming and J lost 9 bases, with 14 bases between them. The CDR3 has 14 amino acids. The CDR3 region has the DNA TGTGCCACCAGCAGAGATCTTGCGGCAGACAAAGCTTTCTTT. It is translated as CATSRDLAADKAFF.

V gene TRBV14 combines with J gene TRBJ1-6; D is perhaps TRBD1 (5 bases). Germline-derived CDR1 and CDR2 are SGHDN and FVKESK. The CDR3 covers 15 residues. Trimming shortened V by 4 bases and J by 6 bases, and 13 bases separated the two germline ends. The CDR3, as DNA: TGTGCCAGCAGCCCCATTAACAGGCCTAATTCACCCCTCCACTTT. It is translated as CASSPINRPNSPLHF.

The V call is TRBV4-1, the J call TRBJ2-7; 7 positions match TRBD2. This CDR3 region has 13 residues. Germline CDR1 MGHRA, CDR2 YSYEKL. V gave up 3 bases and J gave up 4 bases; unmatched junction bases: 3. The CDR3 region is CASSQRAGYEQYV. The CDR3 coding sequence is TGCGCCAGCAGCCAGAGAGCGGGGTACGAGCAGTACGTC.

The chain has TRBV5-1 and TRBJ1-1; TRBD1 matches at 7 bases. Per germline, CDR1 SGHRS and CDR2 YFSETQ. This CDR3 region has 15 residues. J was trimmed by 0 bases and V by 4 bases; bases with no gene match: 6. CDR3 DNA sequence: TGCGCCAGCAGCCCGGGACAGAAGCTGAACACTGAAGCTTTCTTT. It yields the protein CASSPGQKLNTEAFF.

The J gene is TRBJ2-2, the V gene TRBV13, with 10 bases aligning to TRBD1. The V segment lost 4 bases and the J segment 5 bases; nucleotides outside the gene matches: 10. Germline assignment: CDR1 PRHDT and CDR2 FYEKMQ (reference sequence). CDR3 length equals 17 residues. DNA of the CDR3: TGTGCCAGCAGCTCCGAACGACAGGGGGCGCGGACCGGGGAGCTGTTTTTT. Amino acid sequence: CASSSERQGARTGELFF.

This rearrangement joins TRBV5-6 to TRBJ2-1; D uncertain. The CDR3 has 14 amino acids. Trimming removed 2 bases from V and 5 bases from J, with 11 bases in between. CDR1 SGHDT and CDR2 YYEEEE come from the germline V gene. As DNA, the CDR3 is TGTGCCAGCAGCTTATTCGGTCGGCACAATGAGCAGTTCTTC. Residues: CASSLFGRHNEQFF.

The chain carries TRBV12-3 or TRBV12-4 and TRBJ1-1; a weak D match, TRBD1 (5 bases). Deletions cut 5 bases from V and 0 bases from J, with 16 bases between. The CDR3 is 16 residues long. In DNA, the CDR3 is TGTGCCAGCAGTGGACGTACGGGGGGTGTGAACACTGAAGCTTTCTTT. Translating it yields CASSGRTGGVNTEAFF.